This passage covers 15 T cell receptor beta chains from one sample sequenced in a study of identical twins. TCRdb reanalysed the 5' RACE reads using MiXCR and keeps one entry per CDR3 protein. There are around 1.7 million distinct CDR3 sequences in the sample; less than 40% occur only once, and about 0.25% lies in the top ten. Input material: cord blood. These receptors were collected from a newborn girl in good health.

This clonotype appeared a few times. V is TRBV7-9 and J is TRBJ1-4; D is unclear. The CDR3 contains 12 residues. V was trimmed by 4 bases and J by 13 bases, leaving 13 bases between them. The germline V gene has CDR1 SEHNR and CDR2 FQNEAQ (reference sequence). The CDR3 DNA reads TGTGCCAGCAGCTCCATAGACACCCTACTGTTTTTT. This translates into CASSSIDTLLFF.

This clonotype was seen just once. The genes are TRBV11-2 and TRBJ2-7; 8 bases agree with TRBD2. Trimming cost V 2 bases and J 3 bases; bases outside gene matches: 18. CDR1 and CDR2 from the germline V gene are SGHAT and FQNNGV. The CDR3 is 19 residues long. For the CDR3, the DNA is TGTGCCAGCAGCTTAATATTCGGGAGGGCCCCCCTTTTTCACTACGAGCAGTACTTC. It codes for CASSLIFGRAPLFHYEQYF.

The sample holds one count of this clonotype. J is TRBJ1-5 and V is TRBV7-6; TRBD1 might be the D (6 bases). Germline CDR1 and CDR2: SGHVS and FNYEAQ. The CDR3 contains 15 residues. The ends were cut back, 2 bases at V and 4 bases at J, with 12 bases in the middle. The CDR3 coding sequence is TGTGCCAGCAGCTTAAGCGGGGGCACAAATCAGCCCCAGCATTTT. Its translation: CASSLSGGTNQPQHF. The whole variable domain, remainder taken from reference TRBV7-6 and TRBJ1-5, is GAGVSQSPRYKVTKRGQDVALRCDPISGHVSLYWYRQALGQGPEFLTYFNYEAQQDKSGLPNDRFSAERPEGSISTLTIQRTEQRDSAMYRCASSLSGGTNQPQHFGDGTRLSIL.

This clonotype has a single count. The chain uses TRBV20-1 and TRBJ1-1, with unresolved D. Trimming left V 2 bases short and J 0 bases short, with 16 bases between. CDR3 length equals 16 residues. The V gene's germline CDR1 is DFQATT and CDR2 SNEGSKA (reference sequence). CDR3 coding DNA: TGCAGTGCTAGACCCTACAACCGGGCCGTGAACACTGAAGCTTTCTTT. It specifies CSARPYNRAVNTEAFF.

The chain is built from TRBV12-3 or TRBV12-4 and TRBJ2-4; D is uncertain. The last part of the DNA fits TRBJ2-7 better; the J call may be wrong. This CDR3 contains 13 residues. The CDR3 sequence is CASSLGFGYEQYF. CDR3 bases: TGTGCCAGCAGTTTAGGCTTTGGCTACGAGCAGTACTTC.

This clonotype appeared many times. The CDR3 nucleotides read TGTGCCAGCAGCCAATCGCGCCTCACAGATACGCAGTATTTT. It yields the protein CASSQSRLTDTQYF. The chain combines TRBV4-2 with TRBJ2-3; D ambiguous. From germline, CDR1 is LGHNA and CDR2 YNFKEQ. V lost 2 bases and J lost 2, with 8 bases in between. CDR3 length equals 14 residues.

The V and J genes are TRBV20-1 and TRBJ2-3; 14 nucleotides match TRBD2. The V gene's germline CDR1 is DFQATT and CDR2 SNEGSKA (reference sequence). V lost 3 bases to trimming and J lost 1 base; unmatched junction nucleotides: 6. CDR3 length equals 17 residues. CDR3 coding DNA: TGCAGTGCTAGCCCGGGACTAGCGGGAGAAGGCACAGATACGCAGTATTTT. This translates into CSASPGLAGEGTDTQYF.

This clonotype turned up a few times. The chain has TRBV7-2 and TRBJ2-1; the match to TRBD1 covers 7 bases. J lost 5 bases, V lost 1 base, and 5 bases had no gene match. This CDR3 is built from 15 residues. Germline V lookup: CDR1 SGHTA, CDR2 FQGNSA. The CDR3 region is CASSLVMGTDNEQFF. The CDR3 DNA reads as TGTGCCAGCAGCTTAGTGATGGGGACAGACAATGAGCAGTTCTTC.

This clonotype has only a few counts. V and J are TRBV20-1 and TRBJ1-4; no definite D call. In germline, CDR1 is DFQATT, CDR2 SNEGSKA (reference sequence). The CDR3 is 10 residues long. The CDR3 spells CRTVGEKLFF. The CDR3 DNA reads TGCAGGACCGTAGGGGAAAAACTGTTTTTT.

This clonotype turned up a few times. The rearrangement joins TRBV15 to TRBJ2-3; perhaps TRBD2 as D (6 bases). There are 13 residues in the CDR3. Deletions cut 6 bases from V and 3 bases from J, with 10 bases between. The germline CDR1 and CDR2 sequences are LNHNV and YYDKDF (reference sequence). The CDR3 region is CATRRRGTDTQYF. In DNA, the CDR3 is TGTGCCACCAGGAGGAGGGGAACAGATACGCAGTATTTT.

V and J are TRBV10-3 and TRBJ1-1, with a weak D call TRBD1 (5 bases). The CDR3 runs to 14 residues. Trimming removed 2 bases from V and 2 bases from J, with 9 bases in between. The germline CDR1 and CDR2 sequences are ENHRY and SYGVKD. CDR3 DNA: TGTGCCATCAGTGAGCTCCGGGACAACACTGAAGCTTTCTTT. Its protein product is CAISELRDNTEAFF.

This chain connects TRBV12-5 to TRBJ1-1; TRBD1 is a possible D gene (5 bases). V was cut by 1 base and J by 8 bases, with 8 bases left in between. The CDR3 totals 12 residues. From germline, CDR1 is LGHNT and CDR2 FRNRAP. CDR3 residues: CASGLGQWEAFF. DNA for the CDR3: TGTGCTAGTGGTTTGGGACAGTGGGAAGCTTTCTTT. Full variable domain (outside the CDR3, taken from reference TRBV12-5 and TRBJ1-1): DARVTQTPRHKVTEMGQEVTMRCQPILGHNTVFWYRQTMMQGLELLAYFRNRAPLDDSGMPKDRFSAEMPDATLATLKIQPSEPRDSAVYFCASGLGQWEAFFGQGTRLTVV.

This rearrangement joins TRBV20-1 to TRBJ2-2; weak D call: TRBD2 (6 bases). The V end lost 5 bases, the J end lost 0 bases, and 13 bases lay between the germline ends. The V gene's germline CDR1 is DFQATT and CDR2 SNEGSKA (reference sequence). The CDR3 spans 15 residues. CDR3 region: CSASPSATNTGELFF. The CDR3 nucleotides read TGCAGTGCTTCCCCTAGCGCCACGAACACCGGGGAGCTGTTTTTT.

This clonotype has only one observation. This sequence joins TRBV20-1 and TRBJ2-2; 10 bases agree with TRBD2. Germline V CDR1 and CDR2: DFQATT, SNEGSKA (reference sequence). With 1 base clipped from V and 4 bases from J, the junction kept 3 bases outside the gene matches. The CDR3 is made up of 15 amino acids. The DNA of the CDR3 is TGCAGTGCTAGAGTGGCTAGCGGGAGCACCGGGGAGCTGTTTTTT. Translation: CSARVASGSTGELFF.

This clonotype was found many times. The chain uses TRBV12-3 or TRBV12-4 and TRBJ2-1; no reliable D call. Trimming shortened V by 9 bases and J by 6 bases, and 15 bases separated the two germline ends. The CDR3 has 13 residues. The CDR3 nucleotides are TGTGCCAGTACCGAGGCCGTTAGCAATGAGCAGTTCTTC. Translation: CASTEAVSNEQFF.